This T cell receptor beta chain came from a study of blood T cell repertoires in COVID-19. Generated by immunoSEQ multiplex PCR, the TCRdb table keeps only in-frame clones and is missing some. Among about 180,000 clones listed, about 86% were seen once. Trimming stripped 2 bases from V and 5 bases from J, with 12 bases between. CDR3 length equals 14 residues. Germline-derived CDR1 and CDR2 are SGHAT and FQNNGV. V gene TRBV11-2 combines with J gene TRBJ1-1; a weak D match, TRBD1 (5 bases). The sample consisted of peripheral blood. This clonotype was sampled from a woman between 70 and 85 years old with COVID-19, enrolled during active disease. CDR3 DNA sequence: TGTGCCAGCAGCTTACGGCCGCAGGGTACTGAAGCTTTCTTT. It yields the protein CASSLRPQGTEAFF.